The rows below give T cell receptor beta chains drawn from one sample of a study of radiation and T cells in renal cell carcinoma. Data came from immunoSEQ multiplex PCR; TCRdb stores just in-frame clones and leaves some out. This table has about 130,000 clones, 70% to 90% appearing once. The material was blood, obtained from a patient whose treatment included radiotherapy and nephrectomy. These receptors originate from a woman in her forties or fifties with renal cell carcinoma. CDR3s include the opening cysteine and the closing phenylalanine or tryptophan. Each record gives: CDR3 DNA, CDR3 protein, J gene, D gene, clone size, V gene. A D gene is named only where the DNA matches it firmly. A clone size is listed for some rows: how often the clone was seen (once, few, many), or a class if it is expanded.

cdr3_nt: TGTGCCAGCAGCTCTCGGACTAGGAAAAACATTCAGTACTTC
cdr3_aa: CASSSRTRKNIQYF
j_call: TRBJ2-4
d_call: TRBD2
clone_size: NA
v_call: TRBV7-9

cdr3_nt: TGTGCCAGCAGCTTGGAAGGTCATCTAGCTTTCTTT
cdr3_aa: CASSLEGHLAFF
j_call: TRBJ1-1
d_call: NA
clone_size: NA
v_call: TRBV7-2

cdr3_nt: TGTGCCAGCAGCTCCAAGGGCGTGGACGGGTACGAGCAGTACTTC
cdr3_aa: CASSSKGVDGYEQYF
j_call: TRBJ2-7
d_call: NA
clone_size: NA
v_call: TRBV13

cdr3_nt: TGTGCCAGCAGCTCCTACAGGGGGCATCCTGAAAAACTGTTTTTT
cdr3_aa: CASSSYRGHPEKLFF
j_call: TRBJ1-4
d_call: TRBD1
clone_size: NA
v_call: TRBV7-9

cdr3_nt: TGTGCCAGCTCACCCGACCGACGATGGGACACCGGGGAGCTGTTTTTT
cdr3_aa: CASSPDRRWDTGELFF
j_call: TRBJ2-2
d_call: NA
clone_size: NA
v_call: TRBV18

cdr3_nt: TGTGCCAGCAGCGCACAGGTTGGTGGCGGGGAGCTGTTTTTT
cdr3_aa: CASSAQVGGGELFF
j_call: TRBJ2-2
d_call: NA
clone_size: NA
v_call: TRBV9

cdr3_nt: TGTGCCAGCTCACCTAGGACTAGCGACTACAATGAGCAGTTCTTC
cdr3_aa: CASSPRTSDYNEQFF
j_call: TRBJ2-1
d_call: TRBD2
clone_size: many
v_call: TRBV18

cdr3_nt: TGTGCCAGCAGCTTTGGATCAGGGAGTACAGATACGCAGTATTTT
cdr3_aa: CASSFGSGSTDTQYF
j_call: TRBJ2-3
d_call: NA
clone_size: NA
v_call: TRBV5-4

cdr3_nt: TGTGCCAGCAGTGAAGCGCAAGAACGGGGTGAAAAACTGTTTTTT
cdr3_aa: CASSEAQERGEKLFF
j_call: TRBJ1-4
d_call: NA
clone_size: NA
v_call: TRBV2

cdr3_nt: TGTGCCAGCAGTTCCAAGGACGAGTACGAGCAGTACTTC
cdr3_aa: CASSSKDEYEQYF
j_call: TRBJ2-7
d_call: NA
clone_size: NA
v_call: TRBV28

cdr3_nt: TGCGCCAGCAGCTTGGGGGGGGGCCCTCCCACAGATACGCAGTATTTT
cdr3_aa: CASSLGGGPPTDTQYF
j_call: TRBJ2-3
d_call: NA
clone_size: NA
v_call: TRBV5-1

cdr3_nt: TGTGCCAGCAGCTTAATCCACTTCATTGAAGCTTTCTTT
cdr3_aa: CASSLIHFIEAFF
j_call: TRBJ1-1
d_call: NA
clone_size: NA
v_call: TRBV7-2

cdr3_nt: TGTGCCAGCAGCCCGCTAGCGGGCTCCTACAATGAGCAGTTCTTC
cdr3_aa: CASSPLAGSYNEQFF
j_call: TRBJ2-1
d_call: TRBD2
clone_size: NA
v_call: TRBV7-6

cdr3_nt: TGTGCCAGCACCCGAACTAGCGGGGGTTACGAGCAGTACTTC
cdr3_aa: CASTRTSGGYEQYF
j_call: TRBJ2-7
d_call: TRBD2
clone_size: NA
v_call: TRBV6-5

cdr3_nt: TGCGCCAGCAGCCAATATCTCTCCTACGAGCAGTACTTC
cdr3_aa: CASSQYLSYEQYF
j_call: TRBJ2-7
d_call: NA
clone_size: NA
v_call: TRBV4-1

cdr3_nt: TGTGCCAGCACGCAGGGTATTTCGAACAATGAGCAGTTCTTC
cdr3_aa: CASTQGISNNEQFF
j_call: TRBJ2-1
d_call: NA
clone_size: NA
v_call: TRBV9

cdr3_nt: TGTGCCAGCAGCTTGCTTGGCGGTGGCACCTACGAGCAGTACTTC
cdr3_aa: CASSLLGGGTYEQYF
j_call: TRBJ2-7
d_call: NA
clone_size: NA
v_call: TRBV5-6

cdr3_nt: TGTGCCAGCAGTCCCCACCCCGGACAGGGAGGGAATGGCTACACCTTC
cdr3_aa: CASSPHPGQGGNGYTF
j_call: TRBJ1-2
d_call: TRBD1
clone_size: once
v_call: TRBV27

cdr3_nt: TGCGCCAGCAGCCAAGCACTAGCGGGGGGTGTAGAGACCCAGTACTTC
cdr3_aa: CASSQALAGGVETQYF
j_call: TRBJ2-5
d_call: TRBD2
clone_size: NA
v_call: TRBV4-1

cdr3_nt: TGCGCCAGCAGCTCGACAGACAGCGAAGAGACCCAGTACTTC
cdr3_aa: CASSSTDSEETQYF
j_call: TRBJ2-5
d_call: NA
clone_size: once
v_call: TRBV5-1

cdr3_nt: TGTGCCAGCAGCTCGCGGACCCGTGGCACAGATACGCAGTATTTT
cdr3_aa: CASSSRTRGTDTQYF
j_call: TRBJ2-3
d_call: NA
clone_size: NA
v_call: TRBV7-2

cdr3_nt: TGTGCCAGCTCACCACCGTGGCCCCTACGGCGAGCCGGGGAGCTGTTTTTT
cdr3_aa: CASSPPWPLRRAGELFF
j_call: TRBJ2-2
d_call: NA
clone_size: NA
v_call: TRBV18

cdr3_nt: TGTGCCAGTAGTAGAGACAGAGGGGATACGCAGTATTTT
cdr3_aa: CASSRDRGDTQYF
j_call: TRBJ2-3
d_call: NA
clone_size: few
v_call: TRBV19

cdr3_nt: TGTGCCAGCAGTTACGGGCGGGGGGTGTCCTACGAGCAGTACTTC
cdr3_aa: CASSYGRGVSYEQYF
j_call: TRBJ2-7
d_call: TRBD2
clone_size: NA
v_call: TRBV6-5

cdr3_nt: TGCGCCAGCAGCCCGTCGACTAGCGGGGGGGAGACCCAGTACTTC
cdr3_aa: CASSPSTSGGETQYF
j_call: TRBJ2-5
d_call: TRBD2
clone_size: NA
v_call: TRBV5-1

cdr3_nt: TGTGCCAGTAGTCCACCACGGACTCCCCGCACAGATACGCAGTATTTT
cdr3_aa: CASSPPRTPRTDTQYF
j_call: TRBJ2-3
d_call: NA
clone_size: NA
v_call: TRBV19

cdr3_nt: TGCGCCAGCAGCTCCGGGACTGACTCCTATGGCTACACCTTC
cdr3_aa: CASSSGTDSYGYTF
j_call: TRBJ1-2
d_call: NA
clone_size: NA
v_call: TRBV5-1

cdr3_nt: TGTGCCAGCATGACGGCCAGGGGCTCCTACGAGCAGTACTTC
cdr3_aa: CASMTARGSYEQYF
j_call: TRBJ2-7
d_call: NA
clone_size: NA
v_call: TRBV6-1

cdr3_nt: TGTGCCATCAGTGACGTCGGCCCAACCGGGGAGCTGTTTTTT
cdr3_aa: CAISDVGPTGELFF
j_call: TRBJ2-2
d_call: NA
clone_size: NA
v_call: TRBV10-3

cdr3_nt: TGTGCCAGCAGCGTAGAGAGGACAGTAAATTCACCCCTCCACTTT
cdr3_aa: CASSVERTVNSPLHF
j_call: TRBJ1-6
d_call: NA
clone_size: NA
v_call: TRBV9

cdr3_nt: TGTGCCAGCAGCCCTCGACAGAGCTCCTATAATTCACCCCTCCACTTT
cdr3_aa: CASSPRQSSYNSPLHF
j_call: TRBJ1-6
d_call: NA
clone_size: NA
v_call: TRBV11-1

cdr3_nt: TGTGCTAGCAGCTTAGACGCGAGAGGATCTGGGGCCAACGTCCTGACTTTC
cdr3_aa: CASSLDARGSGANVLTF
j_call: TRBJ2-6
d_call: NA
clone_size: NA
v_call: TRBV7-7

cdr3_nt: TGCGCCAGCAGTTGGGGGGGACTCTACAATGAGCAGTTCTTC
cdr3_aa: CASSWGGLYNEQFF
j_call: TRBJ2-1
d_call: TRBD2
clone_size: NA
v_call: TRBV5-1

cdr3_nt: TGCGCCAGCAGCCAAACACAAGACGGACAGGGCTTGAACACTGAAGCTTTCTTT
cdr3_aa: CASSQTQDGQGLNTEAFF
j_call: TRBJ1-1
d_call: TRBD1
clone_size: NA
v_call: TRBV4-3

cdr3_nt: TGCGCCAGCAGCCAAGACGGTTGGGGTGGAGGCTACACCTTC
cdr3_aa: CASSQDGWGGGYTF
j_call: TRBJ1-2
d_call: NA
clone_size: few
v_call: TRBV4-1

cdr3_nt: TGTGCCAGTAGTCCACCTGCTAATGAAAAACTGTTTTTT
cdr3_aa: CASSPPANEKLFF
j_call: TRBJ1-4
d_call: NA
clone_size: NA
v_call: TRBV19

cdr3_nt: TGCGCCAGCAGCCAATCTACTCCTGCGGGAGATACGCAGTATTTT
cdr3_aa: CASSQSTPAGDTQYF
j_call: TRBJ2-3
d_call: NA
clone_size: NA
v_call: TRBV4-3

cdr3_nt: TGTGCCAGCAGCTTCTTCGGGGCCGAGCAGTACTTC
cdr3_aa: CASSFFGAEQYF
j_call: TRBJ2-7
d_call: NA
clone_size: NA
v_call: TRBV7-8

cdr3_nt: TGTGCCAGCAGAAGGGCAGGGGGCGGCGGGGAGCTGTTTTTT
cdr3_aa: CASRRAGGGGELFF
j_call: TRBJ2-2
d_call: TRBD1
clone_size: NA
v_call: TRBV9

cdr3_nt: TGTGCCAGCAGTGAAGAGGGGCGTCCGGGAAACACCATATATTTT
cdr3_aa: CASSEEGRPGNTIYF
j_call: TRBJ1-3
d_call: NA
clone_size: NA
v_call: TRBV2

cdr3_nt: TGTGCCACCAGCAGAGATAGGGGGGGATCGAACACTGAAGCTTTCTTT
cdr3_aa: CATSRDRGGSNTEAFF
j_call: TRBJ1-1
d_call: NA
clone_size: NA
v_call: TRBV15

cdr3_nt: TGTGCCAGCAGCTTAGAGGTGAACACTGAAGCTTTCTTT
cdr3_aa: CASSLEVNTEAFF
j_call: TRBJ1-1
d_call: NA
clone_size: NA
v_call: TRBV7-9

cdr3_nt: TGTGCCAGCAGCTCCTCCCACACAGGGGATAATTCACCCCTCCACTTT
cdr3_aa: CASSSSHTGDNSPLHF
j_call: TRBJ1-6
d_call: TRBD1
clone_size: NA
v_call: TRBV9

cdr3_nt: TGCGCCAGCAGCCAAGACCCGGGCTCGAAGCCCCTCCACTTT
cdr3_aa: CASSQDPGSKPLHF
j_call: TRBJ1-6
d_call: NA
clone_size: NA
v_call: TRBV4-3

cdr3_nt: TGTGCCAGCAAGCGGATAGGGGAGGAGAACACTGAAGCTTTCTTT
cdr3_aa: CASKRIGEENTEAFF
j_call: TRBJ1-1
d_call: NA
clone_size: NA
v_call: TRBV6-5

cdr3_nt: TGTGCCAGCAGCCTCAGCGGGGGGCCCAACAATGAGCAGTTCTTC
cdr3_aa: CASSLSGGPNNEQFF
j_call: TRBJ2-1
d_call: TRBD2
clone_size: NA
v_call: TRBV7-9

cdr3_nt: TGTGCCAGTAGTACCACCCGGGACGTTTACGAGCAGTACTTC
cdr3_aa: CASSTTRDVYEQYF
j_call: TRBJ2-7
d_call: NA
clone_size: NA
v_call: TRBV19

cdr3_nt: TGTGCCAGCAGCTACAGCGGACTAGTTCGGGGTAGTGAGCAGTTCTTC
cdr3_aa: CASSYSGLVRGSEQFF
j_call: TRBJ2-1
d_call: TRBD2
clone_size: once
v_call: TRBV7-9

cdr3_nt: TGTGCCAGCAGTGCTTCACCGGGACCCGGAAACACCATATATTTT
cdr3_aa: CASSASPGPGNTIYF
j_call: TRBJ1-3
d_call: NA
clone_size: NA
v_call: TRBV6-4

cdr3_nt: TGCAGCGTTGCTCCCAGGGTCAACTATGGCTACACCTTC
cdr3_aa: CSVAPRVNYGYTF
j_call: TRBJ1-2
d_call: NA
clone_size: NA
v_call: TRBV29-1

cdr3_nt: TGTGCCAGCAGCTACACAGGGAAACTCTCCTACGAGCAGTACTTC
cdr3_aa: CASSYTGKLSYEQYF
j_call: TRBJ2-7
d_call: NA
clone_size: NA
v_call: TRBV7-9